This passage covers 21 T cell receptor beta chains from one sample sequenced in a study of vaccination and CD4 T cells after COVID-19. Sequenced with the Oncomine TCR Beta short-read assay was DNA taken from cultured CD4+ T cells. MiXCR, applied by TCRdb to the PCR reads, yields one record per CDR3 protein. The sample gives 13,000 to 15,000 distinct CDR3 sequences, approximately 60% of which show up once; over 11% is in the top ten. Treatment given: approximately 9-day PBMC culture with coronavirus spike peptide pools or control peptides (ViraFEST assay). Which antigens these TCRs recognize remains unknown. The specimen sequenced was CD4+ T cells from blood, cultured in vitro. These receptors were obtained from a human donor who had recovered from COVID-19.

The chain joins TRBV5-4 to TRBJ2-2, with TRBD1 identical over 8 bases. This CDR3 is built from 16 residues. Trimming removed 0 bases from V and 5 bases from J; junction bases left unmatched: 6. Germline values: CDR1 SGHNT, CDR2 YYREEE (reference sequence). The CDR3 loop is CASSLAGQGATGELFF. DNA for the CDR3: TGTGCCAGCAGCTTGGCGGGGCAGGGGGCAACCGGGGAGCTGTTTTTT.

CDR3 sequence: CASSYRQTNQPQHF. The CDR3 DNA follows: TGTGCCAGCAGTTACAGGCAGACCAATCAGCCCCAGCATTTT. This chain links TRBV6-5 with TRBJ1-5, with D unresolved. CDR1 is MNHEY, CDR2 SVGAGI, per germline. The CDR3 length is 14 residues. The V gene lost 2 bases and the J gene lost 3 bases, with 8 bases spanning the gap.

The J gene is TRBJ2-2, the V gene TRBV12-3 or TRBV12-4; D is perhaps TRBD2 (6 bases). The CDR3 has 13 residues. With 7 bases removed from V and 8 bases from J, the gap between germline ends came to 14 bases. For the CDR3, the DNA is TGTGCCAGCAAAATAGCGGAGTTAGGGGAGCTGTTTTTT. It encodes CASKIAELGELFF.

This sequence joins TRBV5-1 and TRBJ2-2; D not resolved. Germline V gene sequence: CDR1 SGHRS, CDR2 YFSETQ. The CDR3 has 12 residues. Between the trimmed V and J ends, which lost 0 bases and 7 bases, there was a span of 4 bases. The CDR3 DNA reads TGCGCCAGCAGCTTGGGAGTCGGGGAGCTGTTTTTT. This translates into CASSLGVGELFF. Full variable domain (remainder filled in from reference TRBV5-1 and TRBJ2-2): KAGVTQTPRYLIKTRGQQVTLSCSPISGHRSVSWYQQTPGQGLQFLFEYFSETQRNKGNFPGRFSGRQFSNSRSEMNVSTLELGDSALYLCASSLGVGELFFGEGSRLTVL.

CDR3 region: CASSQDGRLNTQYF. Here the CDR3 DNA reads TGTGCCAGCAGCCAAGATGGGCGGTTAAATACGCAGTATTTT. This chain links TRBV3-1 with TRBJ2-3; D remains ambiguous. Germline V CDR1 and CDR2: LGHDT, YNNKEL (reference sequence). The CDR3 is made up of 14 amino acids. Trimming took off 0 bases at V and 7 bases at J, with 11 bases between the two ends.

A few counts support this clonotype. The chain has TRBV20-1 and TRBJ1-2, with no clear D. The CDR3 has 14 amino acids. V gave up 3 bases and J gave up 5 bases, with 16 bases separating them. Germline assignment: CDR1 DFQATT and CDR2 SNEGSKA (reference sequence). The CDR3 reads CSARKPGERYGYTF. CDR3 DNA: TGCAGTGCTAGGAAACCGGGAGAAAGATATGGCTACACCTTC.

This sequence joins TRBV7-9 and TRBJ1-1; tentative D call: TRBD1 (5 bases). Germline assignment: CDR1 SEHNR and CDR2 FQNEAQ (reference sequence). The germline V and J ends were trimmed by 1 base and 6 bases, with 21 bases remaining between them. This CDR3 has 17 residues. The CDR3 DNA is TGTGCCAGCAGCTTAGAAAAAATAAGGTCAGGGAGGCCTGAAGCTTTCTTT. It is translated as CASSLEKIRSGRPEAFF. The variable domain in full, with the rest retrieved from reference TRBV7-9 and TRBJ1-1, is DTGVSQNPRHKITKRGQNVTFRCDPISEHNRLYWYRQTLGQGPEFLTYFQNEAQLEKSRLLSDRFSAERPKGSFSTLEIQRTEQGDSAMYLCASSLEKIRSGRPEAFFGQGTRLTVV.

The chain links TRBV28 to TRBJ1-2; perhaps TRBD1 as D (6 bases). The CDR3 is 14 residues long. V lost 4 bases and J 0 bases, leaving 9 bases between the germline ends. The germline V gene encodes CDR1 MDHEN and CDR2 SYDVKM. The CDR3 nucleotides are TGTGCCAGCAGTTACGGACAGTCTAACTATGGCTACACCTTC. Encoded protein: CASSYGQSNYGYTF.

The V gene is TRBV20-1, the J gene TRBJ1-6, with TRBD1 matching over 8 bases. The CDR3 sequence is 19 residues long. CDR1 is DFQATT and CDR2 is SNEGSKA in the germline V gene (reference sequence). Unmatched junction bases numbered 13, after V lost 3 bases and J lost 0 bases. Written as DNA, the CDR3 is TGCAGTGCTAGGCGGACAGGGCTTTTCAGGAGCTCCTATAATTCACCCCTCCACTTT. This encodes CSARRTGLFRSSYNSPLHF.

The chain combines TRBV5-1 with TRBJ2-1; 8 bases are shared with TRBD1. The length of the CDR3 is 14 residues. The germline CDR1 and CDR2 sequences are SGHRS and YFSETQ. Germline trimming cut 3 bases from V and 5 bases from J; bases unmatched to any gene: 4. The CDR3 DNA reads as TGCGCCAGCAGCTGGGGACAGGCGAACAATGAGCAGTTCTTC. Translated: CASSWGQANNEQFF. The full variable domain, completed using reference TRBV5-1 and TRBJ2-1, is KAGVTQTPRYLIKTRGQQVTLSCSPISGHRSVSWYQQTPGQGLQFLFEYFSETQRNKGNFPGRFSGRQFSNSRSEMNVSTLELGDSALYLCASSWGQANNEQFFGPGTRLTVL.

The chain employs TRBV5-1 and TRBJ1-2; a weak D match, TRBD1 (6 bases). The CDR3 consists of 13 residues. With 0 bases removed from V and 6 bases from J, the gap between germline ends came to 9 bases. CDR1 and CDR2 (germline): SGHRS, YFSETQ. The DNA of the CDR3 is TGCGCCAGCAGCTTGGGGACAGTAGATGGCTACACCTTC. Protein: CASSLGTVDGYTF.

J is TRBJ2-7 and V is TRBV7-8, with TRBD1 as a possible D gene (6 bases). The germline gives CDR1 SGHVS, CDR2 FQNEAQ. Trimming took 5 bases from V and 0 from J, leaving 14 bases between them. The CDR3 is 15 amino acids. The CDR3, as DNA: TGTGCCAGCAGCCGAGGGACACCGAGCTCCTACGAGCAGTACTTC. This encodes CASSRGTPSSYEQYF.

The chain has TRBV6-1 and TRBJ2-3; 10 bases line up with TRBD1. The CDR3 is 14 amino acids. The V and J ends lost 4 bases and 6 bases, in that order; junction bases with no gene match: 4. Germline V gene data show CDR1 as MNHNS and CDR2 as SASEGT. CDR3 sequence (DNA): TGTGCCAGCAGTGTTTCGGGACAGGGGGATACGCAGTATTTT. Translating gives CASSVSGQGDTQYF.

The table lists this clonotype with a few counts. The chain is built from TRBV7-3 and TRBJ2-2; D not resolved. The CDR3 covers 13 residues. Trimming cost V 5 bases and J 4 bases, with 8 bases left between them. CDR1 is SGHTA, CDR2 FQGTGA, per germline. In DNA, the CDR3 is TGTGCCAGCAGCAGGTCTTCCACCGGGGAGCTGTTTTTT. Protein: CASSRSSTGELFF.

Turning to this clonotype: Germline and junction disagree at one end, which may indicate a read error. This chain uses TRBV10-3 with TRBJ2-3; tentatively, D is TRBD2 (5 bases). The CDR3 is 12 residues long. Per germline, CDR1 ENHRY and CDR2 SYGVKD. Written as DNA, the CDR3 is TGTGCCATCAGTGAGTCGCGGGCTAAAGGCGATTTT. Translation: CAISESRAKGDF.

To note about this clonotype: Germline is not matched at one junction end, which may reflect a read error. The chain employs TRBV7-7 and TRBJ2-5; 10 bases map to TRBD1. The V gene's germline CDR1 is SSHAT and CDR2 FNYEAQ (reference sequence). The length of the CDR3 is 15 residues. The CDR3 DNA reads TGTGCTAGCAGCTTAGCTGGGACAGGGGAAGAGACCCAGTACTTC. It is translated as CASSLAGTGEETQYF.

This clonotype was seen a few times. The CDR3 nucleotides are TGCAGTGCCCCCAGGGAGAACACTGAAGCTTTCTTT. The encoded protein is CSAPRENTEAFF. The rearrangement links TRBV20-1 to TRBJ1-1; D perhaps matches TRBD1 (5 bases). There are 12 residues in the CDR3. The germline CDR1 and CDR2 sequences are DFQATT and SNEGSKA (reference sequence). V was pared by 6 bases and J by 1 base, with 9 bases between.

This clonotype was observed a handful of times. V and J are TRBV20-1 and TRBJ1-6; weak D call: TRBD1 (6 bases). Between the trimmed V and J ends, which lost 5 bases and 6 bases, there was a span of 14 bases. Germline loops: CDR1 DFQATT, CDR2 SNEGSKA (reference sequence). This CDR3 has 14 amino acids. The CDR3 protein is CSAVRTDINSPLHF. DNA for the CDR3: TGCAGTGCTGTAAGGACAGACATTAATTCACCCCTCCACTTT.

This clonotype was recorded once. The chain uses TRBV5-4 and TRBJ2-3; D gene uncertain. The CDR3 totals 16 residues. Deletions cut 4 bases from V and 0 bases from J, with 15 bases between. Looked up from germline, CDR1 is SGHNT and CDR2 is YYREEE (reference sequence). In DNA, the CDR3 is TGTGCCAGCAGCCCAGGCTCTGTGAGAAGCACAGATACGCAGTATTTT. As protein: CASSPGSVRSTDTQYF. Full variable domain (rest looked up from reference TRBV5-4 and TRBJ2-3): ETGVTQSPTHLIKTRGQQVTLRCSSQSGHNTVSWYQQALGQGPQFIFQYYREEENGRGNFPPRFSGLQFPNYSSELNVNALELDDSALYLCASSPGSVRSTDTQYFGPGTRLTVL.

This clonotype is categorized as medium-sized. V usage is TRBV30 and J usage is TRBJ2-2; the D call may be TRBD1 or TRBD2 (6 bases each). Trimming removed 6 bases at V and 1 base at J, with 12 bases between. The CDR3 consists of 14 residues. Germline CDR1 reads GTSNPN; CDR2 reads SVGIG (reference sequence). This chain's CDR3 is CACGGGKNTGELFF. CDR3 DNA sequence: TGTGCCTGTGGGGGCGGGAAGAACACCGGGGAGCTGTTTTTT.

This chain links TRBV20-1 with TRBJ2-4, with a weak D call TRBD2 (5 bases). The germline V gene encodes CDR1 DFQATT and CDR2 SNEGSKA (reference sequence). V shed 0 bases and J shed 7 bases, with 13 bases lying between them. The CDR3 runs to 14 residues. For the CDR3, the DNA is TGCAGTGCTAGAGAAAGACCCCCGGGGAACATTCAGTACTTC. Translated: CSARERPPGNIQYF.